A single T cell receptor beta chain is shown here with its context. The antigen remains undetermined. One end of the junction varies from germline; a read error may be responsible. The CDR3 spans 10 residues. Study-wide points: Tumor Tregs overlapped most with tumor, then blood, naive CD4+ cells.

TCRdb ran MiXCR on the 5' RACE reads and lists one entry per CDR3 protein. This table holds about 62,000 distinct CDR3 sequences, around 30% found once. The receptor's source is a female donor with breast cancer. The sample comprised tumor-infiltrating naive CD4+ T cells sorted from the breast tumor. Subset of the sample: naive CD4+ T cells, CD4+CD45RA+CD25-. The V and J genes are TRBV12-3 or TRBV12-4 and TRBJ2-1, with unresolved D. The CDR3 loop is CASGYNEQLF. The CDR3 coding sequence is TGTGCCAGCGGTTACAATGAGCAGCTCTTC.